The rows below give T cell receptor beta chains drawn from one sample of a study of blood T cell repertoires in COVID-19. The table came from immunoSEQ multiplex PCR; TCRdb's copy has only in-frame clones and leaves some out. The data hold approximately 160,000 clones, with approximately 93% observed a single time. The source material was peripheral blood. Receptor source: a woman aged 55-75 years with COVID-19, enrolled during active disease. The CDR3 runs from the conserved cysteine through the conserved F or W. Each record gives: clone size, D gene, J gene, V gene, CDR3 DNA, CDR3 protein. A D gene is named only where the DNA matches it firmly. Size values are once, few and many counts, or a class for expanded clones, and some rows have none.

once	TRBD1	TRBJ1-2	TRBV19	TGTGCCAGTAGTATAGTCCCAGGGGGCGTTCACTATGGCTACACCTTC	CASSIVPGGVHYGYTF
few	TRBD1	TRBJ1-2	TRBV9	TGTGCCAGCAGCGTAGCGACAGGGAACTATGGCTACACCTTC	CASSVATGNYGYTF
-	TRBD1	TRBJ1-4	TRBV5-1	TGCGCCAGCAGTTACCAGGGGGGAAGGAAAAAACTGTTTTTT	CASSYQGGRKKLFF
-	-	TRBJ1-4	TRBV21-1	TGTGCCAGCAGCGCCAGGGACGACAGGGGGCGGACTAATGAAAAACTGTTTTTT	CASSARDDRGRTNEKLFF
once	-	TRBJ1-5	TRBV7-2	TGTGCCAGCAGCTTAGCTGGCAGGGGTAACAATCAGCCCCAGCATTTT	CASSLAGRGNNQPQHF
-	-	TRBJ1-1	TRBV11-2	TGTGCCAGCAGCTTAGCCGGGGGGAACACTGAAGCTTTCTTT	CASSLAGGNTEAFF
many	-	TRBJ2-3	TRBV15	TGTGCCACCAGCGTAGGACAGACCAGCACAGATACGCAGTATTTT	CATSVGQTSTDTQYF
-	TRBD1	TRBJ1-4	TRBV6-5	TGTGCCAGCAGTTACTCTTGGGACAGTAATGAAAAACTGTTTTTT	CASSYSWDSNEKLFF
-	TRBD1	TRBJ1-4	TRBV12-5	TGTGCTAGTGGAGACAGGGCCGCAACTAATGAAAAACTGTTTTTT	CASGDRAATNEKLFF
-	TRBD2	TRBJ2-5	TRBV7-3	TGTGCCAGCAGCTTTCAGCGGGGGCCCCAAGAGACCCAGTACTTC	CASSFQRGPQETQYF
once	TRBD2	TRBJ2-4	TRBV15	TGTGCCACCAGCAGAATTACGGGGGGATATCGGGCCAAAAACATTCAGTACTTC	CATSRITGGYRAKNIQYF
-	TRBD1	TRBJ2-5	TRBV4-1	TGCGCCAGCAGCCAAACAGGGGGTGAGACCCAGTACTTC	CASSQTGGETQYF
once	TRBD2	TRBJ2-1	TRBV7-3	TGTGCCAGCAGCCCTACAGGCGGGAGCTCCTACAATGAGCAGTTCTTC	CASSPTGGSSYNEQFF
-	-	TRBJ2-1	TRBV7-6	TGTGCCAGCAGATCATCGGATGAGCAGTTCTTC	CASRSSDEQFF
-	-	TRBJ1-5	TRBV30	TGTGCCTGGAGTTTGGGCGGGGTCGACAATCAGCCCCAGCATTTT	CAWSLGGVDNQPQHF
-	-	TRBJ2-7	TRBV11-3	TGTGCCAGCAGCGCTGGACCCGAGGGCGGAGAGCAGTACTTC	CASSAGPEGGEQYF
-	TRBD1	TRBJ1-1	TRBV29-1	TGCAGCGTTGCAGACAGGGGGCAAATTAACACTGAAGCTTTCTTT	CSVADRGQINTEAFF
-	TRBD2	TRBJ2-7	TRBV5-4	TGTGCCAGCAGCTCCTTAGCGGGGGGGACCTACGAGCAGTACTTC	CASSSLAGGTYEQYF
-	TRBD1	TRBJ2-7	TRBV24-1	TGTGCCACCAGGACAGGGCAGTTCTACGAGCAGTACTTC	CATRTGQFYEQYF
-	-	TRBJ2-7	TRBV27	TGTGCCAGCAGTTTTCGGGGAGACTACGAGCAGTACTTC	CASSFRGDYEQYF
-	-	TRBJ2-3	TRBV5-1	TGCGCCAGCAGCCCCCCACAGGGAGGCACAGATACGCAGTATTTT	CASSPPQGGTDTQYF
once	-	TRBJ1-1	TRBV14	TGTGCCAGCAGCCCGGGGAGGGTTTGGAACACTGAAGCTTTCTTT	CASSPGRVWNTEAFF
once	TRBD2	TRBJ2-1	TRBV11-3	TGTGCCAGCAGCTTAGTTACTTCTAGCGGGGCGCATGAGCAGTTCTTC	CASSLVTSSGAHEQFF
-	TRBD2	TRBJ2-1	TRBV11-2	TGTGCCAGCAGCCTCCACGGGGGGGCCGGGGATGAGCAGTTCTTC	CASSLHGGAGDEQFF
-	TRBD1	TRBJ1-1	TRBV6-5	TGTGCCAGCATTAACAGGGGGATAACTGAAGCTTTCTTT	CASINRGITEAFF
-	TRBD2	TRBJ2-5	TRBV19	TGTGCCAGTAGTATGCCTAGCGGGGTGAAGACCCAGTACTTC	CASSMPSGVKTQYF
few	-	TRBJ1-2	TRBV19	TGTGCCAGTAGTAGACAGAGCTATGGCTACACCTTC	CASSRQSYGYTF
-	TRBD1	TRBJ1-2	TRBV4-3	TGCGCCAGCAGCCAAGATTTTGGACAGGGTCGTGGCTACACCTTC	CASSQDFGQGRGYTF
-	TRBD2	TRBJ2-2	TRBV6-1	TGTGCCAGCAGTGAAGCGCTTCGGGGAACGGGCGGGGGGCTAGGCACCGGGGAGCTGTTTTTT	CASSEALRGTGGGLGTGELFF
few	TRBD1	TRBJ2-2	TRBV4-2	TGTGCCAGCAGCCAGGTACAGGGGGCGGCCAGCACCGGGGAGCTGTTTTTT	CASSQVQGAASTGELFF
-	-	TRBJ1-5	TRBV3-1/TRBV3-2	TGTGCCAGCAGCCGAGGTATAGGCAGCAGAAATCAGCCCCAGCATTTT	CASSRGIGSRNQPQHF